Listed below are T cell receptor beta chains from one sample, sequenced in a study of T cells after yellow fever vaccination. TCRdb fed the 5' RACE reads into MiXCR, producing one record per CDR3 protein. Among hundreds of thousands of distinct CDR3 sequences listed, 13% were seen once. Sequencing used PBMCs, obtained on the day of the yellow fever booster vaccination. These receptors were collected from a man aged 25-45 years who received the YFV17D yellow fever vaccine. CDR3s include the opening cysteine and the closing phenylalanine or tryptophan. A D gene is named only where the DNA matches it firmly. The size entry is marked missing in some rows and otherwise reads once, few, many or a size class.

clone_size	v_call	d_call	j_call	cdr3_aa	cdr3_nt
few	TRBV5-1	TRBD2	TRBJ2-1	CASSLAATSGRPGYEQFF	TGCGCCAGCAGCTTGGCCGCGACTAGCGGGAGGCCGGGGTATGAGCAGTTCTTC
-	TRBV7-2	-	TRBJ2-3	CAGSWAGGTDTQYF	TGTGCCGGTTCTTGGGCCGGTGGCACAGATACGCAGTATTTT
few	TRBV5-1	-	TRBJ2-7	CASSPTAFYEQYF	TGCGCCAGCAGCCCCACGGCCTTCTACGAGCAGTACTTC
few	TRBV19	-	TRBJ1-5	CASSNAVDLPQHF	TGTGCCAGTAGCAACGCTGTAGATCTGCCCCAGCATTTT
once	TRBV28	-	TRBJ1-5	CASSRGRPGNQPQHF	TGTGCCAGCAGTAGGGGACGTCCTGGCAATCAGCCCCAGCATTTT
-	TRBV3-1	-	TRBJ2-1	CASSQEGFAYNEQFF	TGTGCCAGCAGCCAAGAAGGGTTCGCTTACAATGAGCAGTTCTTC
many	TRBV2	-	TRBJ2-2	CASRGARELFF	TGTGCCAGCAGGGGTGCTAGGGAGCTGTTTTTT
-	TRBV9	-	TRBJ2-7	CASSPKRDLYEQYF	TGTGCCAGCAGCCCGAAACGGGACCTCTACGAGCAGTACTTC
-	TRBV7-2	TRBD2	TRBJ2-7	CASSLLAGGFYEQYF	TGTGCCAGCAGCTTATTAGCGGGAGGGTTTTACGAGCAGTACTTC
many	TRBV7-6	-	TRBJ2-5	CASSLVGLQETQYF	TGTGCCAGCAGCTTAGTGGGGTTGCAAGAGACCCAGTACTTC
few	TRBV29-1	TRBD2	TRBJ2-7	CSVTSGLHEQYF	TGCAGCGTTACTAGCGGGCTCCACGAGCAGTACTTC
many	TRBV5-1	-	TRBJ2-7	CASSLERGSYEQYF	TGCGCCAGCAGCTTGGAGCGCGGCTCCTACGAGCAGTACTTC
-	TRBV11-2	-	TRBJ1-5	CASSQTGGFQPQHF	TGTGCCAGCAGTCAAACCGGGGGTTTCCAGCCCCAGCATTTT
-	TRBV18	-	TRBJ2-1	CASSPLAGSNNEQFF	TGTGCCAGCTCACCCCTGGCGGGATCGAACAATGAGCAGTTCTTC
-	TRBV7-3	TRBD1	TRBJ2-7	CASSVQGIGEQYF	TGTGCCAGCAGCGTACAGGGGATCGGCGAGCAGTACTTC
few	TRBV20-1	-	TRBJ2-1	CSAKRWSAFF	TGCAGTGCTAAGAGGTGGAGTGCGTTCTTC
few	TRBV5-4	TRBD1	TRBJ2-5	CASSLRLGQGSETQYF	TGTGCCAGCAGCTTGCGGCTGGGACAGGGGAGCGAGACCCAGTACTTC
few	TRBV5-1	TRBD1	TRBJ2-3	CASSSYEGTGTQYF	TGCGCCAGCAGCTCCTACGAGGGGACAGGAACGCAGTATTTT
-	TRBV10-3	-	TRBJ1-1	CATRGRMNTEAFF	TGTGCCACGAGGGGACGCATGAACACTGAAGCTTTCTTT
-	TRBV19	-	TRBJ1-3	CASTDGSSGNTIYF	TGTGCCAGCACGGACGGGAGCTCTGGAAACACCATATATTTT
few	TRBV29-1	-	TRBJ2-5	CSVVRTVETQYF	TGCAGCGTTGTAAGGACAGTGGAGACCCAGTACTTC
-	TRBV27	-	TRBJ1-6	CASSLGGRDNSPLHF	TGTGCCAGCAGTTTAGGGGGAAGGGATAATTCACCCCTCCACTTT
few	TRBV25-1	TRBD2	TRBJ2-1	CASSQLAGAYEQFF	TGTGCCAGCAGCCAACTAGCGGGAGCGTATGAGCAGTTCTTC
few	TRBV7-2	-	TRBJ1-4	CASTKGGVPNEKLFF	TGTGCCAGCACCAAGGGGGGGGTCCCGAATGAAAAACTGTTTTTT
-	TRBV29-1	-	TRBJ2-7	CSGGASSYEQYF	TGCAGCGGCGGGGCGAGCTCCTACGAGCAGTACTTC
-	TRBV5-4	TRBD1	TRBJ2-5	CASSPKDRAEETQYF	TGTGCCAGCAGCCCAAAAGACAGGGCGGAAGAGACCCAGTACTTC
-	TRBV4-3	TRBD2	TRBJ2-7	CASRRELSGGREQYF	TGCGCCAGCAGGCGGGAACTTTCGGGAGGCCGGGAGCAGTACTTC
-	TRBV20-1	-	TRBJ2-7	CSARVYGGYEQYF	TGCAGTGCTAGAGTGTATGGGGGCTACGAGCAGTACTTC
-	TRBV25-1	-	TRBJ2-3	CASRQVGAGSDTQYF	TGTGCCAGCAGACAGGTTGGCGCGGGGTCAGATACGCAGTATTTT
-	TRBV11-1	-	TRBJ2-4	CASTTQTQGALAKNIQYF	TGTGCCAGCACCACACAAACTCAAGGGGCGTTAGCCAAAAACATTCAGTACTTC
many	TRBV29-1	TRBD2	TRBJ2-7	CSALWGLAPDEQYF	TGCAGCGCCCTTTGGGGACTAGCGCCGGACGAGCAGTACTTC
few	TRBV28	-	TRBJ1-5	CASIVGSNHQPQHF	TGTGCCAGCATCGTCGGGAGCAACCATCAGCCCCAGCATTTT
few	TRBV9	-	TRBJ2-3	CASSAAREPHTDTQYF	TGTGCCAGCAGCGCCGCACGTGAACCTCACACAGATACGCAGTATTTT